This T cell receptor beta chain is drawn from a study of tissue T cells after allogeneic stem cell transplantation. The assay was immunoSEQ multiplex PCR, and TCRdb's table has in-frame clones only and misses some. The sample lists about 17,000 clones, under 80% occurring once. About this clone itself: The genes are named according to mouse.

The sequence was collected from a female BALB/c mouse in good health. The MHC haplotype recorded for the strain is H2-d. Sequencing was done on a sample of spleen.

The part of the CDR3 DNA that was read is TGTGCCAGCAGCTTCGGAGACACCCAGTAC. Protein: CASSFGDTQY. The whole CDR3 protein reads CASSFGDTQYF. The rearrangement uses TRBV4 and TRBJ2-5; the D is unclear. Coverage ceases 1 residue before the CDR3 finishes, and the germline J gene fills in the end. Trimming took off 4 bases at V and 5 bases at J, with 4 bases between the two ends. The CDR3 covers 11 residues. Germline V gives CDR1 LGHDT, CDR2 YNNKQL (reference sequence). Full variable domain (remainder filled in from reference TRBV4 and TRBJ2-5): ETAVFQTPNYHVTQVGNEVSFNCKQTLGHDTMYWYKQDSKKLLKIMFSYNNKQLIVNETVPRRFSPQSSDKAHLNLRIKSVEPEDSAVYLCASSFGDTQYFGPGTRLLVL.